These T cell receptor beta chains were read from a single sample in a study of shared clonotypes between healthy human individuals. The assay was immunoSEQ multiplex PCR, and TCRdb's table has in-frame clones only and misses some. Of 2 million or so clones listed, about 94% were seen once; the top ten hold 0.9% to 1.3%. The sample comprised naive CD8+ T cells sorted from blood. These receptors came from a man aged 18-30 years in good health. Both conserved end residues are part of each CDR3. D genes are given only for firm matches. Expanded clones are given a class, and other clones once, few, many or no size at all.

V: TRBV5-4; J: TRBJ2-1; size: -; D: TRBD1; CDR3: CASILTGTGIYEQFF; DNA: TGTGCCAGCATCCTAACCGGGACAGGGATATATGAGCAGTTCTTC
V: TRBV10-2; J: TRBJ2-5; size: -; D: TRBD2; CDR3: CASSELFGQVGGETQYF; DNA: TGCGCCAGCAGTGAACTATTTGGGCAGGTGGGAGGGGAGACCCAGTACTTC
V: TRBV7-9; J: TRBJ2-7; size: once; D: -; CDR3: CASSSQIQLSHEQYF; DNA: TGTGCCAGCAGCTCACAAATACAGCTGTCCCACGAGCAGTACTTC
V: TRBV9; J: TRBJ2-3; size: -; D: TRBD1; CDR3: CASSPKTGMSTDTQYF; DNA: TGTGCCAGCAGCCCAAAGACAGGGATGAGCACAGATACGCAGTATTTT
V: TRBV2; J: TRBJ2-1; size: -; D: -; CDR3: CASGAYNEQFF; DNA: TGTGCCAGCGGCGCTTACAATGAGCAGTTCTTC
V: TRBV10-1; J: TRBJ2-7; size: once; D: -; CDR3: CASSDPLNSYEQYF; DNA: TGCGCCAGCAGTGACCCTCTTAATTCCTACGAGCAGTACTTC
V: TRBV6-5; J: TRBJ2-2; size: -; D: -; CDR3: CASSFLVGGTGELFF; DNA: TGTGCCAGCAGTTTCCTCGTGGGGGGAACCGGGGAGCTGTTTTTT
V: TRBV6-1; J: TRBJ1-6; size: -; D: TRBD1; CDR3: CASSELGTVIPPLHF; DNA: TGTGCCAGCAGTGAATTAGGGACAGTCATCCCACCCCTCCACTTT
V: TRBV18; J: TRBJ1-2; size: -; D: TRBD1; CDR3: CASSPVGTGGSGYTF; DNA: TGTGCCAGCTCACCCGTCGGGACAGGGGGCAGTGGCTACACCTTC
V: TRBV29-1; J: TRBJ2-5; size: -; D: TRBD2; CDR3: CSGWTGSGSAQETQYF; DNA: TGCAGCGGCTGGACGGGAAGCGGGAGTGCCCAAGAGACCCAGTACTTC
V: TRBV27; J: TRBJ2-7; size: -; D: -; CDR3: CASSLVGNRYEQYF; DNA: TGTGCCAGCAGTTTAGTAGGGAACCGATACGAGCAGTACTTC
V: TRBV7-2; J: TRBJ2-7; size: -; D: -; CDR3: CASRGLGLEQYF; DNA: TGTGCCAGCAGGGGACTGGGGCTCGAGCAGTACTTC
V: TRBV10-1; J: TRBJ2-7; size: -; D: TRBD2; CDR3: CASSSGRGYEQYF; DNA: TGCGCCAGCAGTAGCGGGAGGGGCTACGAGCAGTACTTC
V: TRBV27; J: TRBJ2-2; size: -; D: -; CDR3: CASSLSSENTGELFF; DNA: TGTGCCAGCAGTTTATCGTCAGAGAACACCGGGGAGCTGTTTTTT